The rows below give T cell receptor beta chains drawn from one sample of a study of T-cell reconstitution after alpha-beta-depleted transplantation in children. TCRdb analysed the PCR reads with MiXCR anew, one entry per CDR3 protein. Among fewer than 550,000 distinct CDR3 sequences listed, 15% to 20% were seen once. The specimen was PBMCs, mostly from graft donor cells, collected 360 days after TCRalphabeta/CD19-depleted stem cell transplant. All receptors derive from a boy under two years old who had a stem cell transplant for Wiskott-Aldrich syndrome, so the T cells may come from the graft donor. The CDR3 runs from the conserved cysteine through the conserved F or W. A D gene is named only where the DNA matches it firmly. Clone size appears in some rows only: once, few, many, or a class for an expanded clone.

V	size	J	D	CDR3	DNA
TRBV30	few	TRBJ2-7	NA	CAWSVRADSYEQYF	TGTGCCTGGAGTGTACGAGCGGACTCCTACGAGCAGTACTTC
TRBV6-5	many	TRBJ2-2	NA	CASINKGRELFF	TGTGCCAGCATTAACAAAGGCCGGGAGCTGTTTTTT
TRBV7-8	NA	TRBJ2-7	TRBD2	CASSFLAGTRERGSSYEQYF	TGTGCCAGCAGCTTCCTCGCAGGCACCCGGGAGCGGGGGAGCTCCTACGAGCAGTACTTC
TRBV19	NA	TRBJ1-5	NA	CATPLGQDNQPQHF	TGTGCCACGCCGTTAGGGCAGGACAATCAGCCCCAGCATTTT
TRBV2	NA	TRBJ2-6	TRBD1	CASSAGTGTFSGANVLTF	TGTGCCAGCAGTGCCGGGACAGGGACTTTCTCTGGGGCCAACGTCCTGACTTTC
TRBV30	NA	TRBJ1-6	NA	CAWSAVSSYNSPLHF	TGTGCCTGGAGTGCTGTCTCCTCCTATAATTCACCCCTCCACTTT
TRBV2	many	TRBJ2-1	TRBD1	CASRDRGDEQFF	TGCGCCAGCAGGGACAGGGGCGATGAGCAGTTCTTC
TRBV18	few	TRBJ2-4	NA	CASSPGGKNIQYF	TGTGCCAGCTCACCGGGGGGCAAAAACATTCAGTACTTC
TRBV20-1	NA	TRBJ2-2	TRBD1	CSARDLGQGIF	TGCAGTGCTAGAGATTTGGGACAGGGGATTTTT
TRBV5-1	NA	TRBJ2-3	NA	CASRSIPNRSTQYF	TGCGCCAGCAGATCAATACCCAACAGGTCTACGCAGTATTTT
TRBV5-1	NA	TRBJ2-5	NA	CASSRTGTTQEPQYF	TGCGCCAGCAGCAGAACCGGGACAACTCAAGAGCCCCAGTACTTC
TRBV27	few	TRBJ1-6	TRBD1	CASTRTGGTPLHF	TGTGCCAGCACTAGGACAGGTGGGACACCCCTCCACTTT
TRBV12-3/TRBV12-4	NA	TRBJ2-1	NA	CASSIRTQNRATNEQFF	TGTGCCAGCAGTATCAGAACCCAGAACAGGGCCACCAATGAGCAGTTCTTC
TRBV9	NA	TRBJ2-2	TRBD2	CASSVPGQTGLAGAGELFF	TGTGCCAGCAGCGTACCAGGGCAAACGGGACTAGCGGGAGCCGGGGAGCTGTTTTTT
TRBV29-1	few	TRBJ2-1	NA	CSVPLTQTGGWDNEQFF	TGCAGCGTGCCCCTTACCCAGACAGGCGGATGGGACAATGAGCAGTTCTTC
TRBV7-2	NA	TRBJ2-7	NA	CASSLMGPYEQYF	TGTGCCAGCAGCTTGATGGGCCCCTACGAGCAGTACTTC
TRBV12-3/TRBV12-4	few	TRBJ2-7	NA	CASSLVPTLYEQYF	TGTGCCAGCAGTTTAGTGCCAACTCTATACGAGCAGTACTTC
TRBV2	NA	TRBJ2-7	TRBD1	CASKGGHHYEQYF	TGTGCCAGCAAAGGGGGCCACCACTACGAGCAGTACTTC
TRBV24-1	NA	TRBJ2-1	NA	CATSDPDAGSYNEQFF	TGTGCCACCAGTGATCCCGACGCGGGCTCCTACAATGAGCAGTTCTTC
TRBV20-1	many	TRBJ2-1	TRBD2	CSALSGGARSYNEQFF	TGCAGTGCCCTATCGGGGGGGGCCCGCTCCTACAATGAGCAGTTCTTC
TRBV7-2	NA	TRBJ2-5	NA	CASSSPTSFIKETQYF	TGTGCCAGCAGCTCCCCCACTAGCTTCATTAAAGAGACCCAGTACTTC
TRBV14	few	TRBJ1-1	NA	CASSQDRRNRFLNTEAFF	TGTGCCAGCAGCCAAGATCGGAGAAACAGGTTTTTGAACACTGAAGCTTTCTTT
TRBV7-6	NA	TRBJ2-7	NA	CASSSKDGYEQYF	TGTGCCAGCAGCTCGAAGGACGGGTACGAGCAGTACTTC
TRBV24-1	few	TRBJ2-2	NA	CATSDLGVRDASRPTGELFF	TGTGCCACCAGTGATTTGGGGGTAAGGGACGCCTCCAGACCCACCGGGGAGCTGTTTTTT
TRBV20-1	few	TRBJ2-3	NA	CSARDPWGSAESPETQYF	TGCAGTGCTAGAGATCCTTGGGGGTCAGCGGAGAGTCCCGAGACGCAGTATTTT
TRBV5-6	NA	TRBJ2-7	NA	CAISSDGGYYEQYF	TGTGCCATCAGCTCTGACGGCGGCTACTACGAGCAGTACTTC
TRBV28	few	TRBJ1-1	NA	CASSSDMAAFF	TGTGCCAGCAGTTCAGACATGGCGGCTTTCTTT
TRBV11-2	NA	TRBJ2-5	TRBD2	CASSRAGGAGVTGETQYF	TGTGCCAGCAGCCGAGCCGGGGGGGCGGGGGTAACAGGGGAGACCCAGTACTTC
TRBV4-3	few	TRBJ2-7	TRBD2	CASSQDGLVETSWYEQYF	TGCGCCAGCAGCCAAGATGGGTTGGTCGAGACTAGCTGGTACGAGCAGTACTTC
TRBV20-1	few	TRBJ2-3	TRBD2	CSARELALSTDTQYF	TGCAGTGCTAGAGAACTAGCGCTTAGCACAGATACGCAGTATTTT
TRBV29-1	NA	TRBJ2-7	TRBD2	CSVETSGPYEQYF	TGCAGCGTTGAGACTAGCGGCCCCTACGAGCAGTACTTC
TRBV19	few	TRBJ2-2	TRBD2	CASSIPGGELFF	TGTGCCAGTAGTATACCGGGGGGTGAGCTGTTTTTT
TRBV29-1	NA	TRBJ2-5	NA	CSAKGGETQYF	TGCAGCGCCAAGGGGGGGGAGACCCAGTACTTC
TRBV5-1	few	TRBJ1-2	NA	CASSLGGRSNYGYTF	TGCGCCAGCAGCTTGGGCGGACGGTCAAACTATGGCTACACCTTC
TRBV9	NA	TRBJ2-1	TRBD1	CASSVTGTGWNEQFF	TGTGCCAGCAGCGTCACCGGGACAGGGTGGAATGAGCAGTTCTTC
TRBV6-1	few	TRBJ2-7	TRBD2	CASRRTSASSYEQYF	TGTGCCAGCAGGAGGACTAGCGCGAGCTCCTACGAGCAGTACTTC